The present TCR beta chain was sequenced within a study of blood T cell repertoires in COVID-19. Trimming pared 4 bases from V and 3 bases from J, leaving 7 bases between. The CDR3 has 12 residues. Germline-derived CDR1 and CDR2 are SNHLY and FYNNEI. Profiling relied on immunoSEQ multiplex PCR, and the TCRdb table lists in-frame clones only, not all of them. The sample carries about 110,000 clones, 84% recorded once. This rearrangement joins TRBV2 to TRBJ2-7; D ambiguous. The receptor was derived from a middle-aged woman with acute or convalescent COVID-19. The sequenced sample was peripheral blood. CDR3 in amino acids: CASSVQNYEQYF. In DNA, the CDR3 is TGTGCCAGCAGTGTTCAGAACTACGAGCAGTACTTC.